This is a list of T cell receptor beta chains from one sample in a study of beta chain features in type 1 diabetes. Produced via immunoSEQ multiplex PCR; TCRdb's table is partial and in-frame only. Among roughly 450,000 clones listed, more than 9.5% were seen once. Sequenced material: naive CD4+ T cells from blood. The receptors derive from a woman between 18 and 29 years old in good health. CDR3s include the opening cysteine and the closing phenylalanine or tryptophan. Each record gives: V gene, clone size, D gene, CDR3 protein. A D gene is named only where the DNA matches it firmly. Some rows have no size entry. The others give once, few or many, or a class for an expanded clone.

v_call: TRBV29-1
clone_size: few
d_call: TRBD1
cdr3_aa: CSVEGTGGGEAFF

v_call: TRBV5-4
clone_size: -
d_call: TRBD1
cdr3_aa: CASSIPDRGFQETQYF

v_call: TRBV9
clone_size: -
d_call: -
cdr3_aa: CASSVGGDIRSVEQFF

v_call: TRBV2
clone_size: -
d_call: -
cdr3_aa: CAQPRPGRGAETQYF

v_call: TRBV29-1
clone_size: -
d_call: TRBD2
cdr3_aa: CSAQAGGAPDTQYF

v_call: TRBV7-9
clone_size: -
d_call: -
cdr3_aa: CASSWTAIGGELFF

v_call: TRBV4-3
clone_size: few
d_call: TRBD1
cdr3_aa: CASSIRGTGAETQYF

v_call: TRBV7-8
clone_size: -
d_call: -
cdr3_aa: CASSFRRVRDQPQHF

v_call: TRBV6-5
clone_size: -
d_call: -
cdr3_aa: CASSLTGGEKLFF

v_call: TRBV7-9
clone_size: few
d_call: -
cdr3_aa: CASSRDTGSGTEAFF

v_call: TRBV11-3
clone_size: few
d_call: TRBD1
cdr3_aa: CASSPTGKRNTIYF

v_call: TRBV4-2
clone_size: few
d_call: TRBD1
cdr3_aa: CASSQPGDRYNEQFF

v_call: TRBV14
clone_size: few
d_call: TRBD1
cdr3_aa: CASSRGQGTTYEQYF

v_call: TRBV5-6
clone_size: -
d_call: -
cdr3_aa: CASSFGDRNSPLHF

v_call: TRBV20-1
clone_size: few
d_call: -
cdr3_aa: CSARVADTIYF

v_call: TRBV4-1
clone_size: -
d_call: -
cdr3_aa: CASSPTRMGNQPQHF

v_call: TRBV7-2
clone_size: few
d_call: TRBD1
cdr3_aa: CASSLGTGIKTQYF

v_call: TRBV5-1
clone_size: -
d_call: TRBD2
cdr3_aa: CASSPGTSGTYEQYF

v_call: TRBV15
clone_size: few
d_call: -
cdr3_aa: CATSRDSSGVGEKLFF

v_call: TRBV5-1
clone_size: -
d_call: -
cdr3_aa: CASSRAGLTTDTQYF

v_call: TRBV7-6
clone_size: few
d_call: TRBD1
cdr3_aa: CASSQFDRGRGYTF

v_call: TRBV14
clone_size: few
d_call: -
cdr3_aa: CASSQFPEKLFF

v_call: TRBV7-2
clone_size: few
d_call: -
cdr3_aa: CASSRDSTDTQYF

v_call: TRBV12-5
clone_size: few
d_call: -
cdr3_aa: CASGLVRGTQYF

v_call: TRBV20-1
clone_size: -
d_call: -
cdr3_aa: CSVQGIDTQYF